The clone carrying this TCR beta chain has ten or more counts. Antigen: not known. This entry is derived from a study of T-cell memory formation after mild COVID-19. Points from the study as a whole: Contracting CD4+ clones were located mainly in CM and EM, and CD8+ clones in EMRA. CD4+ bias marked clones expanding day 15 to 37, unlike balanced contracting clones. Memory from before infection featured some responding clones, which suggests cross-reactive memory joined.

In germline, CDR1 is DFQATT, CDR2 SNEGSKA (reference sequence). Trimming left V 3 bases short and J 1 base short, with 25 bases between. The CDR3 runs 19 residues. With constant-segment primers, 5'RACE yielded cDNA libraries of TCR alpha and TCR beta that carried sample barcodes and UMIs. In TCRdb, the 5' RACE reads were re-called with MiXCR into one record per CDR3 protein. The data hold about 150,000 distinct CDR3 sequences, with about 6.1% observed a single time. The gene calls are TRBV20-1 and TRBJ1-5, with D perhaps TRBD1 (6 bases). Sequenced sample: PBMCs or a T cell subset sorted from them (not recorded which). The sequence came from an adult woman who had mild COVID-19 (a few samples of this study predate the infection). Cell type and time point are not known. The chain's CDR3 is CSASGAGGAWSRSNQPQHF. In DNA, the CDR3 is TGCAGTGCTAGCGGGGCGGGGGGCGCGTGGTCTAGGAGCAATCAGCCCCAGCATTTT.